The present entry profiles one T cell receptor beta chain with its context. The record originates from a study of blood T cell repertoires in COVID-19. For the study at large: Acute and convalescent COVID-19 samples came from the United States, Italy and Spain. T cells, B-cell-depleted T cells, or PBMCs supplied cDNA or gDNA.

As processed by the authors: Estimated nucleated cell counts came from reference gene primer amplification. The protocol was immunoSEQ multiplex PCR, while the TCRdb copy is restricted to in-frame clones and leaves out a portion. Clone size and the V and J calls come from that table; the DNA yielded D and trimming. The table shows fewer than 250,000 clones, with roughly 81% occurring only once. Per the germline V gene, CDR1 is MNHEY and CDR2 is SVGAGI. This CDR3 has 15 residues. V dropped 6 bases and J dropped 4; count of bases not matched to a gene: 9. V is TRBV6-5 and J is TRBJ1-1; 9 nucleotides agree with TRBD1. The sequencing input was peripheral blood. This clonotype was obtained from a woman in her 70s with active or convalescent COVID-19. The CDR3 spells CASRPQGQGGTEAFF. The CDR3 nucleotides are TGTGCCAGCAGGCCTCAGGGACAGGGCGGCACTGAAGCTTTCTTT.